These T cell receptor beta chains were read from a single sample in a study of blood T cell repertoires in COVID-19. The data were produced by immunoSEQ multiplex PCR, yet TCRdb's version contains in-frame clones alone and is incomplete. This sample has a few hundred thousand clones; under 90% occur once, and the top ten carry approximately 1.7%. Sequenced sample: PBMCs or T cells enriched from blood (not recorded which). Source of these receptors: a man in his forties who had recovered from COVID-19. The CDR3 runs from the conserved cysteine through the conserved F or W. The D gene is left open where the match is weak. For some rows the clone size is stated as once, few or many, or as a class when expanded; others skip it.

NA,TRBV6-5,NA,TRBJ1-1,TGTGCCAGCAGTTCCACGACAGGAATGAACACTGAAGCTTTCTTT,CASSSTTGMNTEAFF
NA,TRBV6-1,TRBD2,TRBJ2-7,TGTGCCAGCAGTGCCGGACTAGCGGGGGGATTTCCCTACGAGCAGTACTTC,CASSAGLAGGFPYEQYF
NA,TRBV7-2,NA,TRBJ1-5,TGTGCCAGCAGCTTAAGCGGTCTCAATCAGCCCCAGCATTTT,CASSLSGLNQPQHF
NA,TRBV6-1,NA,TRBJ2-1,TGTGCCAGCAGTGAACTGGCGGGACCCTACAATGAGCAGTTCTTC,CASSELAGPYNEQFF
NA,TRBV7-9,NA,TRBJ2-7,TGTGCCAGCAGTCCCGGGAGAAGATACGAGCAGTACTTC,CASSPGRRYEQYF
NA,TRBV12-5,TRBD2,TRBJ2-3,TGTGCTAGTGCCCAAGGGAAGCGGGGGGGCCCTCGAGATACGCAGTATTTT,CASAQGKRGGPRDTQYF
NA,TRBV18,NA,TRBJ2-1,TGTGCCAGCTCACCTCCCCATTTGGGCCTATACAATGAGCAGTTCTTC,CASSPPHLGLYNEQFF
few,TRBV11-2,TRBD2,TRBJ2-5,TGTGCCAGCAGCCGGACTGGACTAGCTGGGGAGACCCAGTACTTC,CASSRTGLAGETQYF
NA,TRBV5-5,TRBD1,TRBJ1-5,TGTGCCAGCAGCCCACGGACAGGGTCCTTGAGCAATCAGCCCCAGCATTTT,CASSPRTGSLSNQPQHF
NA,TRBV6-5,NA,TRBJ1-1,TGTGCCAGCAGCCCCGTGGGGGGCACTGAAGCTTTCTTT,CASSPVGGTEAFF
NA,TRBV15,TRBD1,TRBJ2-2,TGTGCCACGCTCCCCGACAGGGCCCACACCGGGGAGCTGTTTTTT,CATLPDRAHTGELFF
NA,TRBV9,TRBD1,TRBJ1-5,TGTGCCAGCAGCGTTACTGGGTGGGACAGGGGACGGGTGGGTAATCAGCCCCAGCATTTT,CASSVTGWDRGRVGNQPQHF
NA,TRBV4-1,NA,TRBJ1-2,TGCGCCAGCAGCCAATTGCTTCTGGGGAGTCACTATGGCTACACCTTC,CASSQLLLGSHYGYTF
once,TRBV7-9,TRBD1,TRBJ2-4,TGTGCCAGCAGCTTAGGGACAGGGGCGGTTGCCAAAAACATTCAGTACTTC,CASSLGTGAVAKNIQYF
NA,TRBV28,TRBD2,TRBJ2-1,TGTGCCAGCAGGAACTTAGCGGGAGGGCGGTTAGGTGAGCAGTTCTTC,CASRNLAGGRLGEQFF
NA,TRBV19,NA,TRBJ1-5,TGTGCCAGTAGTATATTAGGGGGTCAGCCCCAGCATTTT,CASSILGGQPQHF
NA,TRBV3-1/TRBV3-2,NA,TRBJ1-4,TGTGCCAGCAGGGCCGGGTCGCGCAATGAAAAACTGTTTTTT,CASRAGSRNEKLFF
NA,TRBV27,TRBD1,TRBJ2-1,TGTGCCAGCAGTCTGCGGGACAGGGCTCTTGGGGGCTACAATGAGCAGTTCTTC,CASSLRDRALGGYNEQFF
NA,TRBV14,TRBD2,TRBJ2-3,TGTGCCAGCAGCCAAGATCTAGGCGGGGGGGCTCACACAGATACGCAGTATTTT,CASSQDLGGGAHTDTQYF
NA,TRBV28,NA,TRBJ1-6,TGTGCCAGTCGGGTCCTACTTTCTAATTCACCCCTCCACTTT,CASRVLLSNSPLHF
NA,TRBV2,TRBD2,TRBJ2-1,TGTGCCAGCAGTGTTAGCGGGGGGGGGAATGAGCAGTTCTTC,CASSVSGGGNEQFF
NA,TRBV10-3,NA,TRBJ1-1,TGTGCCATCAAGGCAGGTTTGAACACTGAAGCTTTCTTT,CAIKAGLNTEAFF
NA,TRBV19,TRBD1,TRBJ2-2,TGTGCCAGTAGTATCCAGGACAGGGGGACCGGGGAGCTGTTTTTT,CASSIQDRGTGELFF
NA,TRBV28,NA,TRBJ1-5,TGTGCCAGCAGTTTTTCAGGGGCCCTGCTTGGCAATCAGCCCCAGCATTTT,CASSFSGALLGNQPQHF
NA,TRBV11-2,NA,TRBJ1-3,TGTGCCAGCGGTACGCTGAGCTCTGGAAACACCATATATTTT,CASGTLSSGNTIYF
NA,TRBV28,TRBD2,TRBJ2-3,TGTGCCAGCAGTTTATGGGGACTAGCGGGAGGGGCAGATACGCAGTATTTT,CASSLWGLAGGADTQYF
NA,TRBV29-1,NA,TRBJ2-5,TGCAGCGTCTACCTAGAGACCCAGTACTTC,CSVYLETQYF
many,TRBV5-4,TRBD1,TRBJ1-2,TGTGCCAGCAGCTCGGGGACAGGGGGCATCTATGGCTACACCTTC,CASSSGTGGIYGYTF
once,TRBV5-5,TRBD1,TRBJ2-1,TGTGCCAGCAGCTTGGACAGGGGCAACTACAATGAGCAGTTCTTC,CASSLDRGNYNEQFF
NA,TRBV9,TRBD2,TRBJ2-2,TGTGCCAGCAGCGTTTATAGCGGGGCGAACACCGGGGAGCTGTTTTTT,CASSVYSGANTGELFF
NA,TRBV28,NA,TRBJ1-3,TGTGCCAGCAGCAATCAAGGAGATGGAAACACCATATATTTT,CASSNQGDGNTIYF
NA,TRBV30,NA,TRBJ1-6,TGTGCCTGGAGTGTTGGCGGCGCGGGTAATTCACCCCTCCACTTT,CAWSVGGAGNSPLHF
NA,TRBV15,TRBD2,TRBJ2-3,TGTGCCACCAGTGTCCAGCTAGCGGTTCCCACAGATACGCAGTATTTT,CATSVQLAVPTDTQYF
NA,TRBV11-3,TRBD1,TRBJ2-7,TGTGCCAGCAGCAACCGGGACAGGGCCTACGAGCAGTACTTC,CASSNRDRAYEQYF
NA,TRBV4-1,NA,TRBJ1-5,TGCGCCAGCAGCCAAGTGATCTCAGGGCGCGGTCAGCCCCAGCATTTT,CASSQVISGRGQPQHF
NA,TRBV9,NA,TRBJ1-1,TGTGCCAGCAGCTTAAGGGGCACTGAAGCTTTCTTT,CASSLRGTEAFF
once,TRBV6-1,NA,TRBJ1-6,TGTGCCAGCAGTGAACGGTTGAAGAGCTCCTATAATTCACCCCTCCACTTT,CASSERLKSSYNSPLHF
NA,TRBV9,NA,TRBJ2-1,TGTGCCAGCAGCGTAGACTACGGAACGGAACAGTTCTTC,CASSVDYGTEQFF
NA,TRBV2,NA,TRBJ2-2,TGTGCCAGCAGAGGGGTCGGGGAGCTGTTTTTT,CASRGVGELFF
NA,TRBV2,NA,TRBJ1-5,TGTGCCAGTAGGACAGCCACACTCAATCAGCCCCAGCATTTT,CASRTATLNQPQHF
NA,TRBV2,NA,TRBJ1-5,TGTGCCAGCAGTGCCAGGATCGGCAATCAGCCCCAGCATTTT,CASSARIGNQPQHF
once,TRBV19,TRBD2,TRBJ2-5,TGTGCCAGTAGTATAGAGTCAAGGGGACTAGCGGCGGAGACCCAGTACTTC,CASSIESRGLAAETQYF
few,TRBV29-1,TRBD1,TRBJ1-2,TGCAGCGTTGGGGGACAGGTGAACTATGGCTACACCTTC,CSVGGQVNYGYTF
NA,TRBV6-5,TRBD2,TRBJ2-1,TGTGCCAGCAGCCCCGGGACTAGCGGGAGCAATGAGCAGTTCTTC,CASSPGTSGSNEQFF
few,TRBV27,NA,TRBJ2-7,TGTGCCAGCAGCTGGGGCAGATACTCCTACGAGCAGTACTTC,CASSWGRYSYEQYF
NA,TRBV7-9,NA,TRBJ1-3,TGTGCCAGCAGCTCCGCCCGGACACTTTGGCACACCATATATTTT,CASSSARTLWHTIYF
once,TRBV6-5,NA,TRBJ1-5,TGTGCCAGCAGACTCTCCGGGTGGGATCAGCCCCAGCATTTT,CASRLSGWDQPQHF
NA,TRBV5-1,NA,TRBJ2-7,TGCGCCAGCAGCTTGACTAGGTCGGGCGAGCAGTACTTC,CASSLTRSGEQYF
once,TRBV7-8,TRBD1,TRBJ1-2,TGTGCCAGCAGGCGTAAGGACAGGGGGCAAGGTGGCTACACCTTC,CASRRKDRGQGGYTF
NA,TRBV2,TRBD1,TRBJ1-2,TGTGCCAGCGCCTGGGACAGGTCCAACTATGGCTACACCTTC,CASAWDRSNYGYTF
NA,TRBV4-1,TRBD2,TRBJ2-7,TGCGCCAGCAGCCAAGATAGGATGCTAGCGGGGGGCTACGAGCAGTACTTC,CASSQDRMLAGGYEQYF
NA,TRBV6-4,NA,TRBJ1-5,TGTGCCAGCAGTCCGGGAAATAGGGATCAGCCCCAGCATTTT,CASSPGNRDQPQHF
NA,TRBV3-1/TRBV3-2,NA,TRBJ2-7,TGTGCCAGCAGCCAGGGCGACGAGCAGTACTTC,CASSQGDEQYF
NA,TRBV3-1/TRBV3-2,TRBD1,TRBJ2-1,TGTGCCAGCAGCCAAGCGGCAGACAGGGGTCTTTACAATGAGCAGTTCTTC,CASSQAADRGLYNEQFF
NA,TRBV6-6,NA,TRBJ1-3,TGTGCCAGCAGTCGTTCGGGACTGGGGCCGCACTGGGACACCATATATTTT,CASSRSGLGPHWDTIYF
few,TRBV5-1,NA,TRBJ2-7,TGCGCCAGCAGCTTGGCCGGCGGGACGGAGCAGTACTTC,CASSLAGGTEQYF
NA,TRBV6-2/TRBV6-3,NA,TRBJ2-1,TGTGCCAGCAGCCCCCGGCCCCAAACCGGGAGCTCCTACAATGAGCAGTTCTTC,CASSPRPQTGSSYNEQFF
NA,TRBV5-3,TRBD1,TRBJ2-3,TGTGCCAGAAGCCGGGACAGGGGGCGCAAGGGCACAGATACGCAGTATTTT,CARSRDRGRKGTDTQYF